This T cell receptor (beta chain) was recorded in a study of cytomegalovirus exposure and HLA in healthy donors. PCR employed 60 Vbeta and 13 Jbeta primers. Assay used: immunoSEQ multiplex PCR; TCRdb lists only in-frame clones, some missing. The data hold under 55,000 clones, with roughly 73% observed a single time. Germline loops: CDR1 MNHNS, CDR2 SASEGT. The CDR3 is 15 residues long. V lost 8 bases and J lost 3; bases outside the gene matches: 9. The source material was PBMCs. The gene calls are TRBV6-1 and TRBJ2-1; TRBD2 matches 8 bases. The source of this sequence is a young man in good health and CMV-seronegative. Written as DNA, the CDR3 is TGTGCCAGCGGTCTTCTAGCGGGCCTCTACAATGAGCAGTTCTTC. Translation gives CASGLLAGLYNEQFF.